This entry features one T cell receptor (beta chain) sequence. This record comes from a study of blood T cell repertoires in COVID-19. Study details: The samples span acute and convalescent COVID-19 from the United States, Italy and Spain. Nucleic acid was either cDNA or gDNA, and it came from T cells, B-cell-depleted T cells, or PBMCs.

Authors' processing steps: Using reference gene primer amplification, nucleated cell counts were estimated. Produced via immunoSEQ multiplex PCR; TCRdb's table is partial and in-frame only. The D gene and trimming were derived from the DNA, and the V and J assignments and clone size from that table. The sample shows over 200,000 clones, approximately 87% of them seen only once. The CDR3 extends over 14 amino acids. CDR1 and CDR2 (germline): SGDLS, YYNGEE. The germline V and J ends were trimmed by 0 bases and 7 bases, with 13 bases remaining between them. This chain connects TRBV9 to TRBJ1-2, with a possible D match to TRBD1 (5 bases). This sequence originates from a woman in her seventies with active or convalescent COVID-19. What was sequenced was peripheral blood. DNA of the CDR3: TGTGCCAGCAGCGTAGTGGGAGGGGCGGTTGGCTACACCTTC. It specifies CASSVVGGAVGYTF.